Presented here are 24 T cell receptor delta chains from one specimen sequenced in a study of gammadelta T cells in human blood. TCRdb reapplied CATT to the RT-PCR reads. This sample has 800 to 1,100 delta-chain clones, with about 27% found just once. Material: Vgamma9Vdelta2 gamma-delta T cells from adult blood. The receptors were gathered from a human donor.

In its sample, this clone is large. The chain has TRDV2 and TRDJ1; 10 bases map to TRDD3. Unmatched junction bases numbered 12, after V lost 3 bases and J lost 0 bases. The CDR3 has 18 residues. Germline values: CDR1 GEAIGNYY, CDR2 EKD. The CDR3: CACDRVLGDREYTDKLIF. CDR3 DNA: TGTGCCTGTGACCGCGTACTGGGGGATCGTGAGTACACCGATAAACTCATCTTT.

A remark on this clone: A far more abundant clone sits one base away, making this likely a read error. Other DNA sequences in the sample encode the same CDR3. This chain uses TRDV2 with TRDJ1, with D tentatively TRDD3 (6 bases). From germline, CDR1 is GEAIGNYY and CDR2 EKD. This CDR3 has 14 amino acids. V shed 1 base and J shed 5 bases, with 13 bases lying between them. In nucleotides, the CDR3 is TGTGCCTGTGACACTATGGGGGCCAGAGATAAACTCATCTTT. Its protein is CACDTMGARDKLIF.

This clone was recorded only once. A much bigger clone sits one base away, suggesting this may be a read error. The chain couples TRDV2 to TRDJ1; D is unresolved. Matching the DNA to germline supplied the J gene, which TCRdb does not give. V was cut by 2 bases and J by 3 bases, with 12 bases left in between. This CDR3 comprises 14 residues. Germline CDR1 GEAIGNYY, CDR2 EKD. The chain's CDR3 is CACDNIQYPDKLIF. The CDR3 coding sequence is TGTGCCTGTGACAACATTCAGTACCCCGATAAACTCATCTTT.

This clone has only one observation. TCRdb's entry gives the protein of a much larger clone, which mismatches this DNA's translation at residue 6, likely from a read error; the protein reported here is translated from the DNA. V is TRDV2 and J is TRDJ1, with D unclear. TCRdb does not report a J gene; here it was assigned by matching the DNA to germline references. This CDR3 region has 13 residues. Germline CDR1 reads GEAIGNYY; CDR2 reads EKD. Trimming shortened V by 3 bases and J by 2 bases, and 9 bases separated the two germline ends. CDR3 sequence reads: CACDAARTDKLIF. The CDR3 DNA is TGTGCCTGTGACGCAGCGAGAACCGATAAACTCATCTTT.

Details on this clone: This could be a read error, since a much larger clone is one nucleotide away. Distinct nucleotide sequences in the sample also encode this CDR3. This chain connects TRDV2 to TRDJ1, with 11 bases matching TRDD3. TCRdb offers no J gene call, so here the DNA was matched to germline to obtain one. CDR3 length equals 18 residues. The J segment lost 5 bases and the V segment lost 0 bases, leaving 13 bases of the junction unmatched. Germline V gene sequence: CDR1 GEAIGNYY, CDR2 EKD. The CDR3 protein is CACDTVLGDKTVTDKLIF. The DNA for the CDR3 is TGTGCCTGTGACACCGTACTGGGGGATAAAACTGTCACTGATAAACTCATCTTT.

This clone was counted only a few times. A far bigger clonotype differs at one base, so this is likely a read error. Other DNA variants within this sample encode the same CDR3. V and J are TRDV2 and TRDJ1, with 9 bases identical to TRDD3. Germline V lookup: CDR1 GEAIGNYY, CDR2 EKD. V gave up 3 bases and J gave up 5 bases; unmatched junction bases: 15. CDR3 size: 17 residues. CDR3 loop: CACDALLGEPVTDKLIF. The CDR3 nucleotides are TGTGCCTGTGACGCCCTACTGGGGGAACCCGTCACAGATAAACTCATCTTT.

This clone was picked up a small number of times. A read error may be the cause here, since a much bigger clone is one base away. The rearrangement joins TRDV2 to TRDJ3; 9 nucleotides agree with TRDD3. TCRdb lists no J gene, so it was determined here by aligning the DNA to germline. Germline lookup yields CDR1 GEAIGNYY and CDR2 EKD. The CDR3 contains 18 residues. Written as DNA, the CDR3 is TGTGCCTGTGACACCGTCCTGGGGGATCTCGGGGACACTCGACAGATGTTTTTC. It codes for CACDTVLGDLGDTRQMFF.

Note on this clone: A read error likely explains this, since a far larger clone differs by one base. V is TRDV2 and J is TRDJ3, with a possible D match to TRDD3 (6 bases). Since TCRdb gives no J gene, matching the DNA to germline was used here to assign it. The germline CDR1 and CDR2 sequences are GEAIGNYY and EKD. CDR3 size: 18 residues. The CDR3 here is CACDTMVGGSLDTRQMFF. The DNA for the CDR3 is TGTGCCTGTGACACCATGGTGGGGGGCTCCTTGGACACCCGACAGATGTTTTTC.

Worth noting for this clone: A read error likely explains this, since a far larger clone differs by one base. This same CDR3 is encoded by further DNA sequences in the sample. This chain links TRDV2 with TRDJ1; TRDD3 matches 13 bases. There are 22 residues in the CDR3. Germline-derived CDR1 and CDR2 are GEAIGNYY and EKD. CDR3 coding DNA: TGTGCATGTGACACCCTCCTTACTGGGGGATACGCGGGATCGGGGGTTCCCGATAAACTCATCTTT. It encodes CACDTLLTGGYAGSGVPDKLIF.

For this clone: Given a far larger clone just one base away, this is likely a sequencing read error. V usage is TRDV2 and J usage is TRDJ1; 7 bases agree with TRDD3. Germline assignment: CDR1 GEAIGNYY and CDR2 EKD. With V trimmed by 3 bases and J by 1 base, 19 bases remained unmatched. The CDR3 spans 19 residues. CDR3 region: CACDYLLGISQGTTDKLIF. The DNA of the CDR3 is TGTGCCTGTGACTACTTACTGGGGATCAGTCAGGGGACCACCGATAAACTCATCTTT.

Worth noting for this clone: This could be a read error, since a much larger clone is one nucleotide away. Distinct nucleotide sequences in the sample also encode this CDR3. The chain is built from TRDV2 and TRDJ1, with D possibly matching TRDD2 (5 bases). This CDR3 is 16 amino acids long. Trimming pared 0 bases from V and 5 bases from J, leaving 18 bases between. Per the germline V gene, CDR1 is GEAIGNYY and CDR2 is EKD. The DNA for the CDR3 is TGTGCCTGTGACACCCTTCCCGCCCTGAGCACAGATAAACTCATCTTT. Its protein product is CACDTLPALSTDKLIF.

About this clone itself: With only one base between it and a far larger clone, this is likely a read error. This chain connects TRDV2 to TRDJ3; D not resolved. TCRdb carries no J gene annotation; the J gene was assigned here by matching the DNA with germline. Trimming left V 0 bases short and J 12 bases short, with 14 bases between. The CDR3 covers 15 residues. Per germline, CDR1 GEAIGNYY and CDR2 EKD. CDR3 nucleotide sequence: TGTGCCTGTGACACCGCTGTGGGAACCGACCGACAGATGTTTTTC. Encoded protein: CACDTAVGTDRQMFF.

The chain is built from TRDV2 and TRDJ1, with TRDD3 identical over 8 bases. TCRdb carries no J gene annotation; the J gene was assigned here by matching the DNA with germline. In germline, CDR1 is GEAIGNYY, CDR2 EKD. The CDR3 covers 17 residues. V lost 2 bases and J lost 5; bases outside the gene matches: 15. The CDR3 nucleotides read TGTGCCTGTGACATTGCTGGGGGAAAGAAGCATGCAGATAAACTCATCTTT. This codes for CACDIAGGKKHADKLIF.

This clone was seen more than once but under ten times. A read error is the likely source, as a far larger clone sits one nucleotide away. Other nucleotide sequences from this sample produce the same CDR3. The rearrangement joins TRDV2 to TRDJ1; D uncertain. This CDR3 comprises 13 residues. Germline V CDR1 and CDR2: GEAIGNYY, EKD. The CDR3 DNA is TGTGCTTGTGACGCAGTGAGAACCGATAAACTCATCTTT. Translated, it gives CACDAVRTDKLIF.

This clone came up a few times. A clone one base away is much larger, so this may be a read error. The same CDR3 can be traced to other DNA sequences in this sample. This chain joins TRDV2 and TRDJ1, with 9 positions matching TRDD3. TCRdb offers no J gene call, so here the DNA was matched to germline to obtain one. The CDR3 is 23 residues long. Germline values: CDR1 GEAIGNYY, CDR2 EKD. This CDR3 reads CACDGVRFAGGSEVYINTDKLIF. The CDR3 nucleotides read TGTGCCTGTGACGGAGTACGATTTGCTGGGGGATCTGAGGTTTACATTAACACTGATAAACTCATCTTT.

As for this clone: A read error likely explains this, since a far larger clone differs by one base. V usage is TRDV2 and J usage is TRDJ1; TRDD3 agrees at 7 bases. The J gene comes from matching the DNA to germline here; TCRdb lacks it. The CDR3 sequence is 18 residues long. CDR1 is GEAIGNYY and CDR2 is EKD in the germline V gene. In nucleotides, the CDR3 is TGTGCCTGTGACACGGGCTCTCTTCTGGGGGGTTACACCGAAAAACTCATCTTT. This gives the protein CACDTGSLLGGYTEKLIF.

This clone was picked up a small number of times. This may be a read error, as it is one base from a much larger clone. Within the sample, other DNA sequences also encode this same CDR3. V is TRDV2 and J is TRDJ1; 12 nucleotides agree with TRDD3. Germline-derived CDR1 and CDR2 are GEAIGNYY and EKD. The V and J ends lost 3 bases and 5 bases, in that order; junction bases with no gene match: 15. This CDR3 has 18 residues. CDR3 DNA sequence: TGTGCCTGTGACCCTGTACTGGGGGATACCCTCCGAACTGATAAACTCATCTTT. Translated: CACDPVLGDTLRTDKLIF.

This clone is large within its sample. Other DNA sequences in this sample translate to the same CDR3. The genes are TRDV2 and TRDJ3, with a possible D match to TRDD3 (6 bases). The CDR3 contains 18 residues. The V gene lost 0 bases and the J gene lost 0 bases, with 11 bases spanning the gap. Germline V gene sequence: CDR1 GEAIGNYY, CDR2 EKD. This CDR3 reads CACDTMVGGSWDTRQMFF. The CDR3 coding sequence is TGTGCCTGTGACACCATGGTGGGGGGCTCCTGGGACACCCGACAGATGTTTTTC.

A remark on this clone: With a much larger clone just one base away, this may be a read error. The genes are TRDV2 and TRDJ1; 9 bases are a match to TRDD3. Germline matching of the DNA provided the J gene here, since TCRdb leaves it blank. Losses at the gene ends were 0 bases for V and 5 bases for J; bases not matched to a gene: 12. The CDR3 is 17 amino acids. Germline CDR1 GEAIGNYY, CDR2 EKD. The CDR3: CACDTLGDSFGTDKLIF. The CDR3 coding sequence is TGTGCCTGTGACACCCTGGGGGATTCCTTTGGCACTGATAAACTCATCTTT.

By frequency in the sample, this clone is large. This same CDR3 is encoded by further DNA sequences in the sample. The chain employs TRDV2 and TRDJ1; 9 nucleotides match TRDD3. Trimming cost V 0 bases and J 0 bases; bases outside gene matches: 13. This CDR3 spans 19 amino acids. Germline lookup yields CDR1 GEAIGNYY and CDR2 EKD. CDR3 amino acids: CACDTVRDWGTKYTDKLIF. CDR3 in DNA: TGTGCCTGTGACACCGTGCGGGACTGGGGGACCAAGTACACCGATAAACTCATCTTT.

This chain links TRDV2 with TRDJ1; 9 bases are a match to TRDD3. In the absence of a J gene in TCRdb, the DNA was matched to germline to assign it here. Trimming took 0 bases from V and 0 from J; bases not matched to a gene: 13. This CDR3 is 19 amino acids long. From germline, CDR1 is GEAIGNYY and CDR2 EKD. In DNA, the CDR3 is TGTGCCTGTGACACCGTGGGACTGGGGGACGGGGAGTACACCGATAAACTCATCTTT. Encoded protein: CACDTVGLGDGEYTDKLIF.

Remarks on this clone: This may be a read error, as it is one base from a much larger clone. The rearrangement joins TRDV2 to TRDJ1; 8 bases match TRDD3. No J gene was available from TCRdb, and it was assigned here by a germline match of the DNA. The germline CDR1 and CDR2 sequences are GEAIGNYY and EKD. The CDR3 runs 15 residues. V was clipped by 1 base and J by 6 bases; unmatched bases: 9. The DNA for the CDR3 is TGTGCCTGTGACACATTGAGGGATACGCGGAATAAACTCATCTTT. Amino acids: CACDTLRDTRNKLIF.

Worth noting for this clone: A junction boundary mismatches the germline segment, possibly from a read error. The chain carries TRDV2 and TRDJ1, with 9 bases fitting TRDD3. No J gene is reported in TCRdb; it was inferred here by comparing the DNA with germline. The CDR3 runs to 17 residues. Germline assignment: CDR1 GEAIGNYY and CDR2 EKD. DNA of the CDR3: TGTGCCTTTAAGAAACTGGGGGACAGGGAGTACACTGATAAACTCATCTTT. Encoded protein: CAFKKLGDREYTDKLIF.

Points on this clone: This DNA's translation differs at residue 6 from TCRdb's protein, which comes from a much larger clone; a read error is likely, and the protein shown is translated from the DNA. The chain carries TRDV2 and TRDJ1; 8 nucleotides match TRDD3. Since TCRdb gives no J gene, matching the DNA to germline was used here to assign it. Per germline, CDR1 GEAIGNYY and CDR2 EKD. There are 19 residues in the CDR3. Trimming removed 1 base from V and 0 bases from J; junction bases left unmatched: 15. In DNA form, the CDR3 reads TGTGCCTGTGACACGGTCTACTGGGGGCCACCCGGGGACACCGATAAACTCATCTTT. This translates into CACDTVYWGPPGDTDKLIF.